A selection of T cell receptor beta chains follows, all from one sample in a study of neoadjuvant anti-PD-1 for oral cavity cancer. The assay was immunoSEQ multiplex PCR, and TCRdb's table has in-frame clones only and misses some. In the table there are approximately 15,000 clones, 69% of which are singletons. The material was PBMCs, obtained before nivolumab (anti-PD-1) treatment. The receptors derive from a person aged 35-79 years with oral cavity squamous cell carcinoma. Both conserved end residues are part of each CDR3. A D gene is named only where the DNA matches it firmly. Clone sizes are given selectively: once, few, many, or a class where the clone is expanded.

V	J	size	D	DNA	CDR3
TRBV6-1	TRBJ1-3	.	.	TGTGCCAGCAGTGAGAACTCTGGAAACACCATATATTTT	CASSENSGNTIYF
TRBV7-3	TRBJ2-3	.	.	TGTGCCAGCAGCTTTAGTCTCGGGAGCACAGATACGCAGTATTTT	CASSFSLGSTDTQYF
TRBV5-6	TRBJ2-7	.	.	TGTGCCAGCAGCTTTTCCAGCTACGAGCAGTACTTC	CASSFSSYEQYF
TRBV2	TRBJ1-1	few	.	TGTGCCAGCGGTATGGAGAACACTGAAGCTTTCTTT	CASGMENTEAFF
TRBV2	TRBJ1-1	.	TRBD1	TGTGCCAGCAGTCGGGAGGGGGCTAACACTGAAGCTTTCTTT	CASSREGANTEAFF
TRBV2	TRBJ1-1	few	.	TGTGCCAGCAGTGCGCTGGACGGGAACACTGAAGCTTTCTTT	CASSALDGNTEAFF
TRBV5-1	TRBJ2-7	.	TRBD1	TGCGCCACCTCCCGTCAGGGGACAGGGTTCGACGAGCAGTACTTC	CATSRQGTGFDEQYF
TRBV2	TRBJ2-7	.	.	TGTGCCAGCAGTCCAGGGGTCCCCAGGCGGGAGCAGTACTTC	CASSPGVPRREQYF
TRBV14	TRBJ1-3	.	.	TGTGCCAGCAGCCCCTCCCCAGGAACTGGAAACACCATATATTTT	CASSPSPGTGNTIYF
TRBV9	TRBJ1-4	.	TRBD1	TGTGCCAGCAGCGCCCCCCAGTTGGGACAGATTAATGAAAAACTGTTTTTT	CASSAPQLGQINEKLFF
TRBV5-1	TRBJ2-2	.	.	TGCGCCAGCAGCTTGGGAGGAAGAGACACCGGGGAGCTGTTTTTT	CASSLGGRDTGELFF
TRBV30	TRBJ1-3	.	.	TGTGCCTGGACCTTAGGGGGGCACCTATATTTT	CAWTLGGHLYF
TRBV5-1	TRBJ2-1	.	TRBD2	TGCGCCAGCAGCCCAGAGGGGCTAGCGGGAGTGGGGGGCAATGAGCAGTTCTTC	CASSPEGLAGVGGNEQFF
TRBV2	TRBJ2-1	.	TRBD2	TGTGCCAGCAGTCCTACTAGCGGCAGCTCCTACAATGAGCAGTTCTTC	CASSPTSGSSYNEQFF
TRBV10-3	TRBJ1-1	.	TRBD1	TGTGCCATCAGTGAGCGGGACAGGGGAACTGAAGCTTTCTTT	CAISERDRGTEAFF
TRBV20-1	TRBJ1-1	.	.	TGCAGTGCTGACGGGACCCTAGTAGCTTTCTTT	CSADGTLVAFF
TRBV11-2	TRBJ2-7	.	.	TGTGCCAGCAGCTTAGGGGCGGCGGAGCAGTACTTC	CASSLGAAEQYF
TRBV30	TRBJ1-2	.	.	TGTGCCTGGAGTGAAGGGGTGGGCTACACCTTC	CAWSEGVGYTF
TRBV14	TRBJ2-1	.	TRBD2	TGTGCCAGCAGTCTCGGGACTAGCGAATACAATGAGCAGTTCTTC	CASSLGTSEYNEQFF
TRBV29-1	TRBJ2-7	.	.	TGCAGCGTTGGGGGGCAGGACTCCTACGAGCAGTACTTC	CSVGGQDSYEQYF
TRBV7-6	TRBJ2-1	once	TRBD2	TGTGCCAGCAGCAGGGACAGACCTAGCGGGAGCTATGAGCAGTTCTTC	CASSRDRPSGSYEQFF
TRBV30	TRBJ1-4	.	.	TGTGCCTGGGACAGGTCAACTAATGAAAAACTGTTTTTT	CAWDRSTNEKLFF
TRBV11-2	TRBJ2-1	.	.	TGTGCCAGCAGCTTCGGGACAATAAGCAATGAGCAGTTCTTC	CASSFGTISNEQFF
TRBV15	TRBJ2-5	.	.	TGTGCCACCAGCAGAGATCGACAGGCGAGGGGAGAGACCCAGTACTTC	CATSRDRQARGETQYF
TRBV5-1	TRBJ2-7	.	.	TGCGCCAGCAGCGGTACTTTCGGTAACTACGAGCAGTACTTC	CASSGTFGNYEQYF
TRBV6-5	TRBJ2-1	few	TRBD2	TGTGCCAGCGCTATAGCGGGAGGCTCCTACAATGAGCAGTTCTTC	CASAIAGGSYNEQFF
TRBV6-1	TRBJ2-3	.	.	TGTGCCAGCAGTGATTTAGGGGGGGCGCAAGATACGCAGTATTTT	CASSDLGGAQDTQYF
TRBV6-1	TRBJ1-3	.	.	TGTGCCAGCAAGGGGAGGGGCTCTGGAAACACCATATATTTT	CASKGRGSGNTIYF
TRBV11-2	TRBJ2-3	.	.	TGTGCCAGCAGCTTAAGGGGGAAAGATACGCAGTATTTT	CASSLRGKDTQYF